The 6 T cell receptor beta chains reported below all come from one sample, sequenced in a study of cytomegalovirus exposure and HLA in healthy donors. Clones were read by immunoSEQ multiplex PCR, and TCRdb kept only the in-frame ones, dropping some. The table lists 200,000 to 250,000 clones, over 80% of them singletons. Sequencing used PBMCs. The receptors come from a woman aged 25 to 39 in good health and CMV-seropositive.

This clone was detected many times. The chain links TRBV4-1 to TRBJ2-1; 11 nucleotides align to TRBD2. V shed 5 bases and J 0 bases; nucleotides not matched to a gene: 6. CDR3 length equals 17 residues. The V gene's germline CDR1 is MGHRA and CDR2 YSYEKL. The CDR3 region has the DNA TGCGCCAGCAGCACCGCTAGCGGGAGGTTCTCCTACAATGAGCAGTTCTTC. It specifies CASSTASGRFSYNEQFF.

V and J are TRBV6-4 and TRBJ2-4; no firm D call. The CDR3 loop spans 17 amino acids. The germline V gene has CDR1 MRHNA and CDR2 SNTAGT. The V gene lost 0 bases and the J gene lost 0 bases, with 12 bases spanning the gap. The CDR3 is CASSDSRGVRAKNIQYF. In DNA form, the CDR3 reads TGTGCCAGCAGTGACTCGCGTGGGGTGAGAGCCAAAAACATTCAGTACTTC.

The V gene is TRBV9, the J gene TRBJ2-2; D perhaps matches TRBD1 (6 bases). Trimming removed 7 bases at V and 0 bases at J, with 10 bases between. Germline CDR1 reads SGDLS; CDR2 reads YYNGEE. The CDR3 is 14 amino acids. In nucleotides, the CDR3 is TGTGCCAGCGCCCGGACAGCGAACACCGGGGAGCTGTTTTTT. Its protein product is CASARTANTGELFF.

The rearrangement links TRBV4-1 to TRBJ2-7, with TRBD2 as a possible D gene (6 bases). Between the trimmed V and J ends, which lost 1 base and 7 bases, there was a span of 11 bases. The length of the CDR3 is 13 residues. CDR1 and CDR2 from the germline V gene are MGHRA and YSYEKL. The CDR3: CASSQGEAQEQYF. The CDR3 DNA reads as TGCGCCAGCAGCCAAGGGGAGGCCCAGGAGCAGTACTTC.

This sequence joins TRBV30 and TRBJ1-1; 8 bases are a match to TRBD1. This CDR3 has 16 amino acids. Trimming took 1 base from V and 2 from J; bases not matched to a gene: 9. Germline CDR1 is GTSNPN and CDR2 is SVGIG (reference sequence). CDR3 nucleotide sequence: TGTGCCTGGAGTGGCCCGCGGACAGGGTTAAACACTGAAGCTTTCTTT. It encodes CAWSGPRTGLNTEAFF. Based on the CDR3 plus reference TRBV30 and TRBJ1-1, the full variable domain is SQTIHQWPATLVQPVGSPLSLECTVEGTSNPNLYWYRQAAGRGLQLLFYSVGIGQISSEVPQNLSASRPQDRQFILSSKKLLLSDSGFYLCAWSGPRTGLNTEAFFGQGTRLTVV.

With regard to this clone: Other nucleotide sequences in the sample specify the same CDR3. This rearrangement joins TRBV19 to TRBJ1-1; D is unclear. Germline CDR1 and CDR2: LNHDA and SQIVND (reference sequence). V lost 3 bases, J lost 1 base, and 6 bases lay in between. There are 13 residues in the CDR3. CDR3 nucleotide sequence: TGTGCCAGTAGTATCACAGCGAACACTGAAGCTTTCTTT. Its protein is CASSITANTEAFF. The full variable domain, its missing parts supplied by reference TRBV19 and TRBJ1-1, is DGGITQSPKYLFRKEGQNVTLSCEQNLNHDAMYWYRQDPGQGLRLIYYSQIVNDFQKGDIAEGYSVSREKKESFPLTVTSAQKNPTAFYLCASSITANTEAFFGQGTRLTVV.